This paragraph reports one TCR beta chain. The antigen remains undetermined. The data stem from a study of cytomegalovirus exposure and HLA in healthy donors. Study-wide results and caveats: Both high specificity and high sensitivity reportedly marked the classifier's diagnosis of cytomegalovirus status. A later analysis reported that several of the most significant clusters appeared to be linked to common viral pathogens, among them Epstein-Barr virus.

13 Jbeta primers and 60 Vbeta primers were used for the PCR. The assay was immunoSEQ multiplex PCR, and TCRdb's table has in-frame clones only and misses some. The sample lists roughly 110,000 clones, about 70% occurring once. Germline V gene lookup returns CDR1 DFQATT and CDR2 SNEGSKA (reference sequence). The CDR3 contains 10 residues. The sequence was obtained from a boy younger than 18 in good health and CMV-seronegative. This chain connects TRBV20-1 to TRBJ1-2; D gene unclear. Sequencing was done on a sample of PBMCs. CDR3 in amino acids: CSGGRLGYTF. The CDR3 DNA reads TGCAGCGGCGGGAGGCTTGGCTACACCTTC.